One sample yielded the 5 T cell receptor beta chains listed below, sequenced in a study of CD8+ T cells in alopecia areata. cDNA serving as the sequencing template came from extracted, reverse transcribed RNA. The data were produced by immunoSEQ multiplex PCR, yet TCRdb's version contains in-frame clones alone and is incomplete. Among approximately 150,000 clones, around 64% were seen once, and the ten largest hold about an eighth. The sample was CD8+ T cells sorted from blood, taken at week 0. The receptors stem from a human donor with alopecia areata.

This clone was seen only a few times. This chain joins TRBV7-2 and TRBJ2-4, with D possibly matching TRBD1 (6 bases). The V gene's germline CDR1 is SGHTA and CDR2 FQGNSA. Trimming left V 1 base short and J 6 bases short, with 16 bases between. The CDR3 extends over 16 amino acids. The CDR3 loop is CASSLVLRGGRNIQYF. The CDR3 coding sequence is TGTGCCAGCAGCTTAGTGCTCAGGGGTGGTAGAAACATTCAGTACTTC.

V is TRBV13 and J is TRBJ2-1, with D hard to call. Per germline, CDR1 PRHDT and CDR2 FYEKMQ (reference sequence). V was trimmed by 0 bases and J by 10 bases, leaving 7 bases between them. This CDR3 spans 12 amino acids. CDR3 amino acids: CASSLGRAEQFF. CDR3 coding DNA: TGTGCCAGCAGCTTAGGACGGGCAGAGCAGTTCTTC. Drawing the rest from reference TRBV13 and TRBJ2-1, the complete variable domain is AAGVIQSPRHLIKEKRETATLKCYPIPRHDTVYWYQQGPGQDPQFLISFYEKMQSDKGSIPDRFSAQQFSDYHSELNMSSLELGDSALYFCASSLGRAEQFFGPGTRLTVL.

CDR3 amino acids: CASLQGADTEAFF. CDR3 DNA: TGTGCCAGTCTACAGGGGGCAGACACTGAAGCTTTCTTT. The chain employs TRBV7-9 and TRBJ1-1; 9 nucleotides line up with TRBD1. Germline CDR1 and CDR2: SEHNR and FQNEAQ (reference sequence). This CDR3 has 13 amino acids. With V trimmed by 9 bases and J by 3 bases, 5 bases remained unmatched.

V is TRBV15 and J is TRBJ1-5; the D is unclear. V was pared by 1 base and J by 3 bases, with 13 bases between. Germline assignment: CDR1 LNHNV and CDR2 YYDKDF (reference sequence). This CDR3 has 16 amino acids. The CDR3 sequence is CATSRGQDKANQPQHF. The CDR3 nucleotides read TGTGCCACCAGCAGAGGCCAAGATAAAGCCAATCAGCCCCAGCATTTT.

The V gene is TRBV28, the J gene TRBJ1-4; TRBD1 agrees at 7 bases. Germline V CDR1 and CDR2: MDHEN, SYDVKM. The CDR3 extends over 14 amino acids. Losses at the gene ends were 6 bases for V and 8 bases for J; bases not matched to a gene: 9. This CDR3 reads CASRLHWDREKLFF. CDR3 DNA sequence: TGTGCCAGCAGGTTACATTGGGACAGAGAAAAACTGTTTTTT.